The source of this T cell receptor (beta chain) is a study of early stage breast cancer tumors. At the level of the study: Most of the 16 invasive tumors were ER+, PR+ and HER2-. General study results and limits: Tumors had about 2.5-fold higher T cell density and higher clonality than adjacent normal breast tissue.

V was cut by 2 bases and J by 0 bases, with 11 bases left in between. The CDR3 covers 15 residues. Germline assignment: CDR1 SEHNR and CDR2 FQNEAQ (reference sequence). With regard to this clone: What it binds is unknown.

TCRdb's table, derived via immunoSEQ multiplex PCR, lists solely in-frame clones and lacks some. Among some 47,000 clones listed, 75% to 85% were seen once. This clonotype was sampled from a person aged 45 to 59 with breast cancer. The sequencing sample was made of blood. The V and J genes are TRBV7-9 and TRBJ2-7; no clear D gene. In DNA form, the CDR3 reads TGTGCCAGCAGCTTATTTTCTGATAACTCCTACGAGCAGTACTTC. It encodes CASSLFSDNSYEQYF. The full variable domain, with the rest looked up from reference TRBV7-9 and TRBJ2-7, is DTGVSQNPRHKITKRGQNVTFRCDPISEHNRLYWYRQTLGQGPEFLTYFQNEAQLEKSRLLSDRFSAERPKGSFSTLEIQRTEQGDSAMYLCASSLFSDNSYEQYFGPGTRLTVT.